The clone carrying this TCR beta chain was seen a single time. Germline V gives CDR1 MDHEN, CDR2 SYDVKM. This CDR3 has 16 amino acids. V was cut by 5 bases and J by 3 bases, with 19 bases left in between. The data were produced by immunoSEQ multiplex PCR, yet TCRdb's version contains in-frame clones alone and is incomplete. The repertoire holds 200,000 to 250,000 clones, with 65% to 85% as singletons. The data originate from a study of blood T cell repertoires in COVID-19. Study at large: Samples came from the United States, Italy and Spain, spanning acute and convalescent COVID-19.

The chain couples TRBV28 to TRBJ1-2; perhaps TRBD1 as D (6 bases). The receptor was isolated from a woman aged 25 to 39 who had recovered from COVID-19. The specimen sequenced was peripheral blood. In DNA form, the CDR3 reads TGTGCCAGCAGTCCTCCCGGGGGGGGCGCATACTATGGCTACACCTTC. It encodes CASSPPGGGAYYGYTF.